This entry lists 29 T cell receptor beta chains sequenced from one sample in a study of blood T cell repertoires in COVID-19. Assay used: immunoSEQ multiplex PCR; TCRdb lists only in-frame clones, some missing. Of roughly 280,000 clones in the sample, about 89% were seen once. Sequencing was performed on peripheral blood. The receptors were sampled from a man aged 35 to 55 with active or convalescent COVID-19.

The chain employs TRBV19 and TRBJ2-1; 9 bases map to TRBD2. The CDR3 spans 16 residues. With V trimmed by 4 bases and J by 0 bases, 4 bases remained unmatched. Germline-derived CDR1 and CDR2 are LNHDA and SQIVND (reference sequence). As DNA, the CDR3 is TGTGCCAGTAGTACGGGACTAGCTAGCTCCTACAATGAGCAGTTCTTC. As protein: CASSTGLASSYNEQFF.

This clone was recorded a few times. The chain recombines TRBV6-9 with TRBJ2-1; D remains ambiguous. The germline V gene has CDR1 MNHGY and CDR2 SVAAGI. The germline V and J ends were trimmed by 2 bases and 8 bases, with 10 bases remaining between them. There are 13 residues in the CDR3. The CDR3 nucleotides are TGTGCCAGCAGTTATATCCGCGGAGATGAGCAGTTCTTC. Translated, it gives CASSYIRGDEQFF.

This chain joins TRBV7-9 and TRBJ1-2, with unresolved D. This CDR3 region has 12 residues. V was clipped by 3 bases and J by 8 bases, with 10 bases between them. The V gene's germline CDR1 is SEHNR and CDR2 FQNEAQ (reference sequence). The CDR3 sequence is CASSLTEAGYTF. The CDR3 bases are TGTGCCAGCAGCTTGACCGAGGCGGGCTACACCTTC.

The chain links TRBV3-1 (or the pseudogene TRBV3-2) to TRBJ2-5, with a tentative D call TRBD2 (5 bases). CDR1 and CDR2 from the germline V gene are LGHDT and YNNKEL (reference sequence). Between the trimmed V and J ends, which lost 0 bases and 5 bases, there was a span of 22 bases. The CDR3 covers 18 residues. The CDR3 region has the DNA TGTGCCAGCAGCCAAGAGGATTTTCGGGGTCCCATTGTGGAGACCCAGTACTTC. As protein: CASSQEDFRGPIVETQYF.

The chain uses TRBV6-5 and TRBJ1-2; D call uncertain. The CDR3 totals 14 residues. Germline CDR1 MNHEY, CDR2 SVGAGI. V dropped 6 bases and J dropped 1 base, with 12 bases sitting between them. CDR3 loop: CASSRENYNYGYTF. Here the CDR3 DNA reads TGTGCCAGCAGCCGGGAGAATTATAACTATGGCTACACCTTC.

This clone was picked up one time. The chain carries TRBV28 and TRBJ1-5; TRBD1 aligns across 7 bases. With 8 bases clipped from V and 3 bases from J, the junction kept 4 bases outside the gene matches. Looked up from germline, CDR1 is MDHEN and CDR2 is SYDVKM. This CDR3 has 13 residues. This chain's CDR3 is CASRGGSNQPQHF. CDR3 DNA: TGTGCCAGCCGAGGGGGCTCCAATCAGCCCCAGCATTTT.

The rearrangement joins TRBV15 to TRBJ2-1; D is possibly TRBD2 (5 bases). The CDR3 consists of 13 residues. Per the germline V gene, CDR1 is LNHNV and CDR2 is YYDKDF (reference sequence). The V end was cut by 3 bases, the J end by 8 bases, with 11 bases between. In DNA, the CDR3 is TGTGCCACCAGCAGTGAGACGAGGGATGAGCAGTTCTTC. As protein: CATSSETRDEQFF.

This clone was detected a few times. This sequence joins TRBV19 and TRBJ2-5; a possible D gene is TRBD1 (6 bases). CDR3 size: 14 residues. V gave up 5 bases and J gave up 7 bases, with 17 bases separating them. Germline assignment: CDR1 LNHDA and CDR2 SQIVND (reference sequence). CDR3 residues: CASSWGQGTGTQYF. The CDR3 nucleotides read TGTGCCAGTAGTTGGGGTCAGGGGACGGGGACCCAGTACTTC.

V and J are TRBV15 and TRBJ2-1, with 7 bases fitting TRBD2. After removal of 6 bases from V and 1 base from J, the junction contained 12 bases not matched to a gene. The CDR3 is 17 residues long. Germline-derived CDR1 and CDR2 are LNHNV and YYDKDF (reference sequence). The chain's CDR3 is CATSERGKGGSYNEQFF. The CDR3 bases are TGTGCCACCAGTGAGAGGGGTAAGGGAGGGTCCTACAATGAGCAGTTCTTC.

The chain joins TRBV19 to TRBJ1-5; TRBD1 agrees at 8 bases. After removal of 6 bases from V and 2 bases from J, the junction contained 3 bases not matched to a gene. The CDR3 sequence is 14 residues long. Germline values: CDR1 LNHDA, CDR2 SQIVND (reference sequence). CDR3 nucleotides: TGTGCCAGTAGCGGGGGACAGGGCAATCAGCCCCAGCATTTT. It yields the protein CASSGGQGNQPQHF. Full variable domain (remainder filled in from reference TRBV19 and TRBJ1-5): DGGITQSPKYLFRKEGQNVTLSCEQNLNHDAMYWYRQDPGQGLRLIYYSQIVNDFQKGDIAEGYSVSREKKESFPLTVTSAQKNPTAFYLCASSGGQGNQPQHFGDGTRLSIL.

This clone occurred once. The CDR3 bases are TGTGCCTGGAGTGGAAACAACAATGAGCAGTTCTTC. It translates to CAWSGNNNEQFF. V is TRBV30 and J is TRBJ2-1; D is uncertain. The CDR3 covers 12 residues. Trimming took 1 base from V and 5 from J, leaving 6 bases between them. Germline V gives CDR1 GTSNPN, CDR2 SVGIG (reference sequence).

The chain recombines TRBV5-4 with TRBJ1-6; the match to TRBD1 covers 8 bases. The CDR3 is 16 residues long. The V segment lost 0 bases and the J segment 7 bases; nucleotides outside the gene matches: 6. The germline V gene has CDR1 SGHNT and CDR2 YYREEE (reference sequence). The CDR3 protein is CASSLGGDRPNSPLHF. CDR3 sequence (DNA): TGTGCCAGCAGCTTGGGGGGGGACAGGCCGAATTCACCCCTCCACTTT. The full variable domain, completed using reference TRBV5-4 and TRBJ1-6, is ETGVTQSPTHLIKTRGQQVTLRCSSQSGHNTVSWYQQALGQGPQFIFQYYREEENGRGNFPPRFSGLQFPNYSSELNVNALELDDSALYLCASSLGGDRPNSPLHFGNGTRLTVT.

The chain uses TRBV30 and TRBJ2-1, with D possibly matching TRBD2 (6 bases). The CDR3 has 14 residues. The germline CDR1 and CDR2 sequences are GTSNPN and SVGIG (reference sequence). The V and J ends lost 0 bases and 3 bases respectively, with 9 bases between them. For the CDR3, the DNA is TGTGCCTGGAGTGTACCCGGGGGCTACAATGAGCAGTTCTTC. Translating it yields CAWSVPGGYNEQFF.

This clone was recorded a few times. The chain links TRBV25-1 to TRBJ2-1, with D possibly matching TRBD2 (5 bases). With 0 bases removed from V and 9 bases from J, the gap between germline ends came to 21 bases. The germline CDR1 and CDR2 sequences are MGHDK and SYGVNS. The CDR3 has 17 residues. CDR3 region: CASSEYNLIHAGSEQFF. The CDR3 DNA is TGTGCCAGCAGTGAATATAACCTAATACACGCGGGCAGTGAGCAGTTCTTC.

V usage is TRBV7-3 and J usage is TRBJ1-2; TRBD1 might be the D (5 bases). The CDR3 sequence is 13 residues long. Trimming pared 5 bases from V and 5 bases from J, leaving 12 bases between. CDR1 and CDR2 (germline): SGHTA, FQGTGA. For the CDR3, the DNA is TGTGCCAGCAGCCACGACAGCGCTTATGGCTACACCTTC. Translating gives CASSHDSAYGYTF.

This clone was seen a single time. The sample has other DNA sequences that encode this CDR3 too. The chain has TRBV9 and TRBJ2-3; D is possibly TRBD2 (5 bases). The germline V gene has CDR1 SGDLS and CDR2 YYNGEE. V lost 3 bases, J lost 0 bases, and 8 bases lay in between. This CDR3 contains 14 residues. CDR3 amino acids: CASSGGGSTDTQYF. CDR3 nucleotides: TGTGCCAGCAGCGGAGGCGGGAGCACAGATACGCAGTATTTT.

V and J are TRBV7-9 and TRBJ2-1; 9 bases agree with TRBD2. J was trimmed by 9 bases and V by 4 bases; bases with no gene match: 16. Germline values: CDR1 SEHNR, CDR2 FQNEAQ (reference sequence). The CDR3 contains 17 residues. CDR3 sequence reads: CASSSRRWREGSGEQFF. DNA of the CDR3: TGTGCCAGCAGCTCAAGGAGATGGCGGGAGGGGTCAGGTGAGCAGTTCTTC.

This chain links TRBV5-6 with TRBJ2-7, with TRBD2 identical over 7 bases. CDR1 and CDR2 (germline): SGHDT, YYEEEE. CDR3 size: 17 residues. J gave up 1 base and V 1 base, and 11 bases lay outside the gene matches. The CDR3 region has the DNA TGTGCCAGCAGCTTGTTCGCGGGAGTCCAAATATCCTACGAGCAGTACTTC. Protein: CASSLFAGVQISYEQYF.

The chain is built from TRBV13 and TRBJ1-3; no definite D call. CDR1 is PRHDT, CDR2 FYEKMQ, per germline (reference sequence). V shed 5 bases and J shed 6 bases, with 17 bases lying between them. CDR3 length equals 15 residues. The CDR3 here is CASSMGRGAENTIYF. CDR3 DNA: TGTGCCAGCAGCATGGGGAGAGGCGCGGAAAACACCATATATTTT.

The chain couples TRBV19 to TRBJ1-5; D ambiguous. Trimming cost V 3 bases and J 6 bases, with 15 bases left between them. CDR1 is LNHDA and CDR2 is SQIVND in the germline V gene (reference sequence). The CDR3 is 15 residues long. CDR3 sequence: CASSIEPSAGQPQHF. The CDR3 nucleotides read TGTGCCAGTAGTATTGAGCCGTCGGCAGGTCAGCCCCAGCATTTT.

The chain has TRBV30 and TRBJ2-7; 7 nucleotides line up with TRBD1. Germline trimming cut 8 bases from V and 5 bases from J; bases unmatched to any gene: 15. The CDR3 loop spans 14 amino acids. CDR1 and CDR2 from the germline V gene are GTSNPN and SVGIG (reference sequence). The CDR3 spells CALIPRDRGHEQYF. The CDR3 coding sequence is TGTGCCCTGATTCCCCGGGACAGAGGCCACGAGCAGTACTTC.

V and J are TRBV21-1 and TRBJ1-6. TRBV21-1 is reported as a pseudogene. The CDR3 loop spans 15 amino acids. The CDR3 DNA reads as TGTGCCAGCAGCCTATCTCGCGGGCTTGGATCACCCCTCCACTTT. Translation gives CASSLSRGLGSPLHF.

The genes are TRBV7-9 and TRBJ1-1; D not resolved. The V gene lost 5 bases and the J gene lost 7 bases, with 14 bases spanning the gap. The CDR3 has 13 amino acids. Germline V lookup: CDR1 SEHNR, CDR2 FQNEAQ (reference sequence). The CDR3 loop reads CASSAEGGFEAFF. CDR3 nucleotides: TGTGCCAGCAGCGCGGAGGGAGGGTTTGAAGCTTTCTTT.

This rearrangement joins TRBV5-1 to TRBJ2-1; D is uncertain. In germline, CDR1 is SGHRS, CDR2 YFSETQ. The CDR3 totals 14 residues. V gave up 0 bases and J gave up 4 bases, with 8 bases separating them. As DNA, the CDR3 is TGCGCCAGCAGCTTGGGCCCGCAGTACAATGAGCAGTTCTTC. The encoded protein is CASSLGPQYNEQFF.

This sequence joins TRBV7-9 and TRBJ1-1; TRBD1 might be the D (6 bases). Trimming took 0 bases from V and 0 from J, leaving 14 bases between them. This CDR3 is built from 17 residues. Germline CDR1 and CDR2: SEHNR and FQNEAQ (reference sequence). The chain's CDR3 is CASSLAGQGFMNTEAFF. In nucleotides, the CDR3 is TGTGCCAGCAGCTTAGCCGGCCAGGGGTTCATGAACACTGAAGCTTTCTTT. Complete variable domain (other parts from reference TRBV7-9 and TRBJ1-1): DTGVSQNPRHKITKRGQNVTFRCDPISEHNRLYWYRQTLGQGPEFLTYFQNEAQLEKSRLLSDRFSAERPKGSFSTLEIQRTEQGDSAMYLCASSLAGQGFMNTEAFFGQGTRLTVV.

The V call is TRBV7-9, the J call TRBJ2-7; a possible D gene is TRBD2 (5 bases). V was trimmed by 1 base and J by 6 bases, leaving 10 bases between them. The CDR3 runs to 13 residues. Germline V CDR1 and CDR2: SEHNR, FQNEAQ (reference sequence). The CDR3 here is CASSLGGIGEQYF. The CDR3 region has the DNA TGTGCCAGCAGCTTAGGAGGGATTGGCGAGCAGTACTTC.

The V call is TRBV19, the J call TRBJ1-6; the D gene is possibly TRBD1 (5 bases). The germline V gene has CDR1 LNHDA and CDR2 SQIVND (reference sequence). Trimming pared 3 bases from V and 1 base from J, leaving 10 bases between. CDR3 size: 16 residues. The CDR3 DNA sequence: TGTGCCAGTAGTATCTCGGGGGGTTCCTATAATTCACCCCTCCACTTT. As protein: CASSISGGSYNSPLHF.

As regards this clone: The CDR3 end shows no conserved phenylalanine or tryptophan, and so a read error is likely. Because the CDR3's place on the DNA is in doubt, the DNA is left out and the CDR3 is given as listed by TCRdb. The chain carries TRBV10-1 and TRBJ2-7; the table gives TRBD2 as D, unverified against the DNA. Inclusive of both ends, the CDR3 amounts to 13 amino acids. Germline assignment: CDR1 WNHNN and CDR2 SYGVQD (reference sequence). CDR3: CASSHGTSEDRPL.

The V gene is TRBV19, the J gene TRBJ2-7, with 7 nucleotides matching TRBD1. The germline CDR1 and CDR2 sequences are LNHDA and SQIVND (reference sequence). The CDR3 length is 16 residues. With 6 bases clipped from V and 6 bases from J, the junction kept 17 bases outside the gene matches. The CDR3 here is CASSQNFGTVPFEQYF. CDR3 nucleotide sequence: TGTGCCAGTAGCCAAAACTTCGGGACAGTCCCTTTCGAGCAGTACTTC.